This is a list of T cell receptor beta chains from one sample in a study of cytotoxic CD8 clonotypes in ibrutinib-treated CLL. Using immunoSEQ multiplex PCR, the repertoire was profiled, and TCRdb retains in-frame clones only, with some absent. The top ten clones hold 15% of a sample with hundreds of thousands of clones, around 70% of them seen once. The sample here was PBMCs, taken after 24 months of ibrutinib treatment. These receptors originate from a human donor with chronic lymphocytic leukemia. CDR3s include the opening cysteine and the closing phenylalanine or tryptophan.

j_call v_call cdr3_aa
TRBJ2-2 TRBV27 CASSLQGWRTGELFF
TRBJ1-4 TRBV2 CASRGEFNEKLFF
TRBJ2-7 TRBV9 CASSTSPSGKTYEQYF
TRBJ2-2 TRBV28 CASSYGIGGELFF
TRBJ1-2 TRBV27 CASSRGQGASGYTF
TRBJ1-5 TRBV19 CASKSGYSNQPQHF
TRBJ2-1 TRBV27 CASSLRGGSYNEQFF
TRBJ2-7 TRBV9 CASSVAGRDEQYF
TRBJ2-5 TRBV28 CASSSPPLAARKVETQYF
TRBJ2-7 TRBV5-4 CASSLGSGSSYEQYF
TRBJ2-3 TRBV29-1 CSVTTLGGTTDTQYF
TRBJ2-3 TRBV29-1 CSVAGGSTDTQYF